Listed below are T cell receptor beta chains from one sample, sequenced in a study of cytomegalovirus exposure and HLA in healthy donors. Produced via immunoSEQ multiplex PCR; TCRdb's table is partial and in-frame only. Of roughly 160,000 clones detected, roughly 70% appear once; the ten largest clones hold approximately 1.5%. The specimen sequenced was PBMCs. The receptors here all came from a girl aged 10 to 17 in good health and CMV-seronegative. Each CDR3 is given with its conserved first and last residue. Fields, in order: J gene, clone size, D gene, V gene, CDR3 DNA, CDR3 protein. A D gene is named only where the DNA matches it firmly. Only part of the rows carry a size: once, few, many, or a class if the clone is expanded.

TRBJ2-5 . . TRBV5-1 TGCGCCAGCAGCCCAGGGGATCGGGGAGAGACCCAGTACTTC CASSPGDRGETQYF
TRBJ1-2 . TRBD1 TRBV6-1 TGTGCCAGCAGTGGCCTCCGGACAGGGGGGAACTATGGCTACACCTTC CASSGLRTGGNYGYTF
TRBJ2-1 . . TRBV5-1 TGCGCCAGCAGCAACGGGACAGCGCGGGGTGAGCAGTTCTTC CASSNGTARGEQFF
TRBJ1-2 few TRBD1 TRBV6-6 TGTGCCAGCATTATAGGGACAGGGGCCTATGGCTACACCTTC CASIIGTGAYGYTF
TRBJ1-1 . . TRBV5-5 TGTGCCAGCAGCTTGGCGGGATACACTGAAGCTTTCTTT CASSLAGYTEAFF
TRBJ1-5 once . TRBV6-1 TGTGCCAGCAGTGTCCGAGAGTTTAGCAATCAGCCCCAGCATTTT CASSVREFSNQPQHF
TRBJ2-6 . TRBD2 TRBV18 TGTGCCAGCTCATCGACTAGCGGGGGAGGTGGGGCCAACGTCCTGACTTTC CASSSTSGGGGANVLTF
TRBJ1-1 . TRBD1 TRBV10-1 TGCGCCAGCAGTGCACTTTCGGGACAGGGTAATGAAGCTTTCTTT CASSALSGQGNEAFF
TRBJ2-7 few TRBD1 TRBV19 TGTGCCAGTAGTACTTTCCGGGACAGGGACTCCTACGAGCAGTACTTC CASSTFRDRDSYEQYF
TRBJ1-3 . . TRBV25-1 TGTGCCAGCAGTGAATCGGGCTCTGGAAACACCATATATTTT CASSESGSGNTIYF
TRBJ1-1 once . TRBV5-1 TGCGCCAGCAGCTTGGCGGGGGAAACTGAAGCTTTCTTT CASSLAGETEAFF
TRBJ1-1 . . TRBV6-4 TGTGCCAGCAGTGAACAGGGAGCTGGTAGCACTGAAGCTTTCTTT CASSEQGAGSTEAFF
TRBJ1-2 few TRBD1 TRBV27 TGTGCCAGCAGTCCAGACGGGACAGTTTATGGCTACACCTTC CASSPDGTVYGYTF
TRBJ1-4 . . TRBV5-1 TGCGCCAGCAGTTATGGTCCCGGGAAGGATGAAAAACTGTTTTTT CASSYGPGKDEKLFF
TRBJ1-1 . TRBD1 TRBV7-3 TGTGCCAGCAGGCCGACAGGGACTTCCACTGAAGCTTTCTTT CASRPTGTSTEAFF
TRBJ1-1 few TRBD1 TRBV6-5 TGTGCCAGCAGTTACGGGGACAGAGCGAACACTGAAGCTTTCTTT CASSYGDRANTEAFF
TRBJ1-1 . TRBD1 TRBV29-1 TGCAGCGTTGAAGGACAGGGGGACATGAACACTGAAGCTTTCTTT CSVEGQGDMNTEAFF
TRBJ1-2 . TRBD1 TRBV7-9 TGTGCCAGCAGAGAGGGGGTAGGGGGCGGAGATGGCTACACCTTC CASREGVGGGDGYTF
TRBJ2-1 few TRBD2 TRBV4-1 TGCGCCAGCAGCCAAGAGGGGACTAGCGTGTACAATGAGCAGTTCTTC CASSQEGTSVYNEQFF
TRBJ1-2 . . TRBV12-5 TGTGCTAGTGGTTTGGTACCTGGGAGGACCTATGGCTACACCTTC CASGLVPGRTYGYTF
TRBJ1-4 . . TRBV12-5 TGTGCTAGTGAGGCGGAGGACTTTAAAAAACTGTTTTTT CASEAEDFKKLFF
TRBJ2-7 . . TRBV5-1 TGCGCCAGCAGCTTTGCCCCGCAGGGGAAGGACGAGCAGTACTTC CASSFAPQGKDEQYF
TRBJ2-3 . TRBD2 TRBV20-1 TGCAGTGCTTTACTAGCGGGGGCGCAGTATTTT CSALLAGAQYF
TRBJ2-3 medium-sized TRBD2 TRBV6-4 TGTGCCAGCAGTGAGCGGGGGGGCCAAGATACGCAGTATTTT CASSERGGQDTQYF
TRBJ2-4 . TRBD2 TRBV6-5 TGTGCCAGCAGTTACTCCGCTAGCGGGAGCATTCAGTACTTC CASSYSASGSIQYF
TRBJ2-7 . . TRBV27 TGTGCCAGCAGTTTAACCCCCGGGACAACCTACGAGCAGTACTTC CASSLTPGTTYEQYF
TRBJ2-5 . TRBD2 TRBV10-3 TGTGCCATCAGTGTACGCCGGGGGGGCTCTGAGACCCAGTACTTC CAISVRRGGSETQYF
TRBJ1-4 few . TRBV15 TGTGCCACCAGCAGAGGTCAGGGTAATGAAAAACTGTTTTTT CATSRGQGNEKLFF
TRBJ2-2 . TRBD1 TRBV5-6 TGTGCCAGCACCCCGGGACAGGGGCGTCCCGGGGAGCTGTTTTTT CASTPGQGRPGELFF
TRBJ2-1 . . TRBV7-9 TGTGCCAGCAGGTCTGGGCCCCGGGAACGGGGGGCCAATGAGCAGTTCTTC CASRSGPRERGANEQFF
TRBJ2-3 . . TRBV29-1 TGCAGCGTTCGACCAGCGGCGGGGCCTAGCACAGATACGCAGTATTTT CSVRPAAGPSTDTQYF
TRBJ2-5 . . TRBV29-1 TGCAGCCCTCGTGACGGGTTTAAGGAGACCCAGTACTTC CSPRDGFKETQYF
TRBJ1-3 few . TRBV5-1 TGCGCCAGCAGCAAACAGGTTTCTGGAAACACCATATATTTT CASSKQVSGNTIYF
TRBJ1-1 few . TRBV11-2 TGTGCCAGCAGCTCCCGACGACACACAGGGCTCATGAACACTGAAGCTTTCTTT CASSSRRHTGLMNTEAFF
TRBJ1-6 . TRBD1 TRBV13 TGTGCCAGTTTGTCGACACGGGACAGAATTAATTCACCCCTCCACTTT CASLSTRDRINSPLHF
TRBJ1-4 few . TRBV5-6 TGTGCCAGCAGCTTGGGAATGGGACATTCAACTAATGAAAAACTGTTTTTT CASSLGMGHSTNEKLFF
TRBJ2-7 . TRBD1 TRBV20-1 TGCCGGATAGCAGGGGGTAACGAGCAGTACTTC CRIAGGNEQYF
TRBJ2-1 once TRBD2 TRBV10-3 TGTGCCATCACGTTCTCGCGGGGGACCTACAATGAGCAGTTCTTC CAITFSRGTYNEQFF
TRBJ2-1 . . TRBV19 TGTGCCAGTAGTATGGCCCCTGACAGCTCCTACAATGAGCAGTTCTTC CASSMAPDSSYNEQFF
TRBJ1-2 . TRBD1 TRBV29-1 TGCAGCGTTACGACGGACAGGGGGGCTAGCGGCTACACCTTC CSVTTDRGASGYTF
TRBJ1-2 . . TRBV2 TGTGCCAGCACTGGAGGACAGAATAACTATGGCTACACCTTC CASTGGQNNYGYTF
TRBJ2-7 . TRBD1 TRBV11-2 TGTGCCAGCAGGCATTGGGGGACAGGCTCCTACGAGCAGTACTTC CASRHWGTGSYEQYF
TRBJ1-6 . . TRBV27 TGTGCCAGCAGTTTAGTAGGGAGACCACCCCTCCACTTT CASSLVGRPPLHF
TRBJ2-7 . TRBD1 TRBV9 TGTGCCAGCAGCGTATCCATCTCAACCGGGACAGGGTCCTACGAGCAGTACTTC CASSVSISTGTGSYEQYF
TRBJ2-2 . TRBD1 TRBV7-3 TGTGCCAGCAGCTCAGGACAGGGGAACACCGGGGAGCTGTTTTTT CASSSGQGNTGELFF
TRBJ1-1 once TRBD1 TRBV19 TGTGCCAGTAGTACAACAGGGGGTGGGACTGAAGCTTTCTTT CASSTTGGGTEAFF
TRBJ1-2 . . TRBV2 TGTGCCAGCAGTGAAAGTACCCAGGGAAGGTACTATGGCTACACCTTC CASSESTQGRYYGYTF
TRBJ2-1 . . TRBV5-1 TGCGCCAGCAGCCCGGGACTGCACGGTGGGGATGAGCAGTTCTTC CASSPGLHGGDEQFF
TRBJ2-7 once . TRBV5-4 TGTGCCAGCAGCCCCGGAGGGTACTACGAGCAGTACTTC CASSPGGYYEQYF
TRBJ1-2 few . TRBV2 TGTGCCAGCAGTGGCACGGTAGCTAACTATGGCTACACCTTC CASSGTVANYGYTF
TRBJ2-7 . TRBD1 TRBV5-1 TGCGCCAGCAGCTTGGGGACAGGGGGCTACGAGCAGTACTTC CASSLGTGGYEQYF
TRBJ2-3 . TRBD2 TRBV11-2 TGTGCCGGCGAACTAGCGCCGAGCACAGATACGCAGTATTTT CAGELAPSTDTQYF
TRBJ1-2 . TRBD1 TRBV6-1 TGTGCCAGCAGTGAAGCCCGCAGGGGGCGTCTGGGTGGCTACACCTTC CASSEARRGRLGGYTF
TRBJ1-3 . TRBD1 TRBV7-9 TGTGCCAGCAGCCGACAGGGCATCTCTGGAAACACCATATATTTT CASSRQGISGNTIYF
TRBJ1-5 . . TRBV6-5 TGTGCCAGCACACGACAGGCGGATCAGCCCCAGCATTTT CASTRQADQPQHF